The 17 T cell receptor beta chains presented below share a single source sample, sequenced in a study of T cells expressing NK-cell markers. TCRdb re-called the 5' RACE reads and shows each CDR3 protein once, DNA omitted. The sample table includes roughly 150,000 distinct CDR3 sequences. Material for sequencing was blood T cells: a sorted CD56 or NKG2C T cell subset, CD4+ or CD8+ T cells, or bulk PBMC T cells (not recorded which). Every receptor here comes from a woman aged 18-69 years in good health.

V gene TRBV5-1 combines with J gene TRBJ2-5. The CDR3 has 14 amino acids. Germline CDR1 reads SGHRS; CDR2 reads YFSETQ. CDR3 amino acids: CASSLAGKKETQYF.

The gene calls are TRBV5-5 and TRBJ1-2; TCRdb designates TRBD1, a call that cannot be tested without DNA. Per germline, CDR1 SGHKS and CDR2 YYEKEE (reference sequence). The CDR3 length is 14 residues. CDR3 sequence reads: CASSSQQGREGYTF. Using reference TRBV5-5 and TRBJ1-2 for the parts outside the CDR3, the full variable domain is DAGVTQSPTHLIKTRGQQVTLRCSPISGHKSVSWYQQVLGQGPQFIFQYYEKEERGRGNFPDRFSARQFPNYSSELNVNALLLGDSALYLCASSSQQGREGYTFGSGTRLTVV.

This chain links TRBV7-6 with TRBJ2-1. Germline loops: CDR1 SGHVS, CDR2 FNYEAQ. This CDR3 comprises 13 residues. The CDR3 sequence: CASSLSGYNEQFF.

V and J are TRBV20-1 and TRBJ1-1. Looked up from germline, CDR1 is DFQATT and CDR2 is SNEGSKA (reference sequence). CDR3 length: 12 amino acids. This chain's CDR3 is CSARIGLTEAFF.

V gene TRBV12-3 or TRBV12-4 combines with J gene TRBJ2-7; with no DNA, the TCRdb D assignment of TRBD2 cannot be verified. The CDR3 runs to 15 residues. The CDR3 region is CASRRASGGPVEQYF.

The gene calls are TRBV6-1 and TRBJ2-1; TCRdb returns TRBD1, unconfirmable since there is no DNA. Germline V gene data show CDR1 as MNHNS and CDR2 as SASEGT. CDR3 size: 15 residues. The CDR3 sequence is CASRAQGQTYNEQFF.

This chain joins TRBV10-3 and TRBJ1-5; checking the TCRdb D call of TRBD1 is not possible without DNA. CDR1 is ENHRY, CDR2 SYGVKD, per germline. The CDR3 length is 15 residues. This CDR3 is CAISDHGDIYQPQHF.

The chain is built from TRBV20-1 and TRBJ2-3; the TCRdb D gene call, TRBD1, has no DNA to confirm it. The CDR3 consists of 16 residues. The V gene's germline CDR1 is DFQATT and CDR2 SNEGSKA (reference sequence). CDR3 sequence reads: CSASPGVPEITDTQYF.

The J gene is TRBJ1-2, the V gene TRBV18; the TCRdb D gene call, TRBD1, has no DNA to confirm it. The CDR3 runs 15 residues. The germline V gene has CDR1 KGHSH and CDR2 LQKENI. The CDR3: CASSPEQGAENGYTF.

The chain links TRBV5-1 to TRBJ1-5; TCRdb proposes TRBD1, but this gene call is untestable without DNA. This CDR3 region has 15 residues. Germline CDR1 is SGHRS and CDR2 is YFSETQ. This CDR3 is CASSLGGVNNQPQHF.

This CDR3 is CASSRNRGPTYNEQFF. The chain carries TRBV13 and TRBJ2-1; there is no DNA to check the TCRdb D call of TRBD1. Germline V gene sequence: CDR1 PRHDT, CDR2 FYEKMQ (reference sequence). The length of the CDR3 is 16 residues.

V and J are TRBV27 and TRBJ2-7; no DNA is available, so the TRBD2 call from TCRdb remains unchecked. The CDR3 is 14 amino acids. Germline assignment: CDR1 MNHEY and CDR2 SMNVEV (reference sequence). CDR3 residues: CASSRREGGYEQYF.

The gene calls are TRBV2 and TRBJ2-1. Germline CDR1 SNHLY, CDR2 FYNNEI. This CDR3 is 15 amino acids long. CDR3 amino acids: CASSDWMDSYNEQFF.

The chain combines TRBV14 with TRBJ1-4; TCRdb outputs TRBD1, but without DNA this stays unchecked. In germline, CDR1 is SGHDN, CDR2 FVKESK. This CDR3 has 16 amino acids. The CDR3 spells CASSHIMDTDNEKLFF.

The chain recombines TRBV10-3 with TRBJ2-1; no DNA is available, so the TRBD1 call from TCRdb remains unchecked. The CDR3 runs 15 residues. Germline lookup yields CDR1 ENHRY and CDR2 SYGVKD. CDR3 sequence reads: CAISSNAGTDNEQFF.

The CDR3: CASSPVWGPPYQETQYF. This chain links TRBV12-3 or TRBV12-4 with TRBJ2-5; TCRdb proposes TRBD1, but this gene call is untestable without DNA. This CDR3 is built from 17 residues.

The rearrangement joins TRBV28 to TRBJ1-2. This CDR3 region has 13 residues. The germline V gene has CDR1 MDHEN and CDR2 SYDVKM. The CDR3 here is CASSLHRLDGYTF.